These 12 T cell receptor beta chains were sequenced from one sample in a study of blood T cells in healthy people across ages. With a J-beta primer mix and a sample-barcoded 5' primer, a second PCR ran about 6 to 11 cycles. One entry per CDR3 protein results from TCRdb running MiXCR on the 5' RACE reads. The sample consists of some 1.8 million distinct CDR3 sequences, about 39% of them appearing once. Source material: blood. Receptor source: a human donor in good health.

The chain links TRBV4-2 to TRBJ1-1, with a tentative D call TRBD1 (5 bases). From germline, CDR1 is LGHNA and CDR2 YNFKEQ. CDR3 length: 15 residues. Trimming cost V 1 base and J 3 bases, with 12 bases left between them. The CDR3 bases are TGTGCCAGCAGCCAAGGGGCTGGAGGGGACACTGAAGCTTTCTTT. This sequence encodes CASSQGAGGDTEAFF.

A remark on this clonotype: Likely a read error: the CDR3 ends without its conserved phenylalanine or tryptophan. The CDR3 coding sequence is TGTGCCAGTAAAACGGGGGCTACAGATACGCAGTATTTG. It is translated as CASKTGATDTQYL. J is TRBJ2-3 and V is TRBV19, with D perhaps matching TRBD1 or TRBD2 (6 bases each). There are 13 residues in the CDR3. Germline CDR1 LNHDA, CDR2 SQIVND (reference sequence). Trimming cost V 7 bases and J 3 bases, with 11 bases left between them.

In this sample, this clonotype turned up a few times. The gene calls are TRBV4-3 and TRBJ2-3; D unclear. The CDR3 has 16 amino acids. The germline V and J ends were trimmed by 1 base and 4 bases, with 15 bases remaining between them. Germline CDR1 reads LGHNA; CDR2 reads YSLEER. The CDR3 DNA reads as TGCGCCAGCAGCCAAGGGGTCTCCCTCGAAGCAGATACGCAGTATTTT. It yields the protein CASSQGVSLEADTQYF.

CDR3 bases: TGCGCCAGCAGCCTCGGGACAGGGAGGCATGAGCAGTTCTTC. The encoded protein is CASSLGTGRHEQFF. The chain combines TRBV4-1 with TRBJ2-1; 9 bases align to TRBD1. Germline assignment: CDR1 MGHRA and CDR2 YSYEKL. Trimming at V came to 4 bases and at J to 8 bases, leaving 6 bases not matched to a gene. The CDR3 sequence is 14 residues long.

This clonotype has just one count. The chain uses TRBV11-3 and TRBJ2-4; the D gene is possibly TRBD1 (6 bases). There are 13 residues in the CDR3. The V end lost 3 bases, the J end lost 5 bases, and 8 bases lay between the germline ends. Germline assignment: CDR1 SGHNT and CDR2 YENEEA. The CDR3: CASSFDRQNIQYF. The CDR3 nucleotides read TGTGCCAGCAGCTTCGACAGGCAAAACATTCAGTACTTC.

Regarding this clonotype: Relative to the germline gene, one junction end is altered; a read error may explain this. CDR3 nucleotide sequence: TGTGCCACCAGCAGAGATCGCCAGCCCTATGGCTGCACCTTC. This translates into CATSRDRQPYGCTF. V gene TRBV15 combines with J gene TRBJ1-2, with D hard to call. CDR1 is LNHNV, CDR2 YYDKDF, per germline (reference sequence). The CDR3 is 14 residues long.

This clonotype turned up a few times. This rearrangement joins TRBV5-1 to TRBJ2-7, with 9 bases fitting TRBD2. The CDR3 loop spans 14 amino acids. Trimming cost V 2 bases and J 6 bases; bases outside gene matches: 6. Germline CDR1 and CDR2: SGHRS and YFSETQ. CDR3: CASSFSGLASEQYF. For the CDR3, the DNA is TGCGCCAGCAGCTTTTCGGGACTAGCATCCGAGCAGTACTTC.

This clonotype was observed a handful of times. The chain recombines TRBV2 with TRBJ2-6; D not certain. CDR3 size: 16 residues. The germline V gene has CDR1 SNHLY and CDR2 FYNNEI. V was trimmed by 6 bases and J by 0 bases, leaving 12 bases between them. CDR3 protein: CASRQTLFSGANVLTF. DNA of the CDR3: TGTGCCAGCAGACAAACGCTATTCTCTGGGGCCAACGTCCTGACTTTC.

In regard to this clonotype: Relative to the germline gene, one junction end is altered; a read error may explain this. DNA of the CDR3: TGTGCCAGTAGTTACTTAGGGGACAATGAGCAGTTCTTC. Encoded protein: CASSYLGDNEQFF. The chain carries TRBV6-2 or TRBV6-3 and TRBJ2-1, with D tentatively TRBD1 (5 bases). Germline CDR1 MNHEY, CDR2 SVGEGT. CDR3 length: 13 amino acids.

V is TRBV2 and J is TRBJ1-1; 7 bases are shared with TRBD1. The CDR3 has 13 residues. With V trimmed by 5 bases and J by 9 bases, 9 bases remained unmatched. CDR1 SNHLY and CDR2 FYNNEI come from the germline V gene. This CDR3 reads CASSPLGGSQAFF. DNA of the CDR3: TGTGCCAGCAGTCCTCTAGGGGGCTCCCAAGCTTTCTTT.

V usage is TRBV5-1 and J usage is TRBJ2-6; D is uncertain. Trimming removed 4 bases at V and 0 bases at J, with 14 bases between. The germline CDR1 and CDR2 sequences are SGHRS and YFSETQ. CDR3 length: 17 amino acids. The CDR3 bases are TGCGCCAGCAGCCCCCGGGCGGACCACTCTGGGGCCAACGTCCTGACTTTC. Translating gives CASSPRADHSGANVLTF.

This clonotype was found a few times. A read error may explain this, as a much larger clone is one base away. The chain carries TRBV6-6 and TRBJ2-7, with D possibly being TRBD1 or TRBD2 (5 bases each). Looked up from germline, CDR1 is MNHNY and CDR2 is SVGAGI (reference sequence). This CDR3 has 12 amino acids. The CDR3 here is CASRSGPYERYF. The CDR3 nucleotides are TGTGCCAGCCGCTCGGGGCCCTACGAGCGGTACTTC.